Below, one T cell receptor beta chain is given with its context. Its recognized antigen is unknown. Base qualities are not provided; no much larger clone lies one nucleotide away. The data were obtained in a study of T cell changes during pregnancy in multiple sclerosis (dated by TCRdb to about 2019). At the level of the whole study: Changes in the T cell repertoire over the course of pregnancy were examined in this study in women with multiple sclerosis.

The library was made by the immunoSEQ multiplex PCR assay. Drawn from immuneACCESS, this table holds only the in-frame rearrangements with V and J called that TCRdb kept. Clones are partly lost; checked studies trace under half to an unresolved V gene and leave the rest unexplained. The sample contains around 75,000 clones, 94% of them found a single time. About 0.14% of the sample comes from the top ten. CDR1 and CDR2 (LNHDA, SQIVND) derive from the germline V gene (reference sequence). The CDR3 sequence holds 16 residues, the cysteine and phenylalanine included. Only the CDR3 part of the read is kept: 48 bases, read in frame from the first base. The junction shows trimming of 1 base on V and 6 bases on J, and the gene matches do not reach 10 bases of it.

This specimen was CD4+ T cells from peripheral blood mononuclear cells, taken after pregnancy. The chain joins TRBV19 to TRBJ2-3, with 7 bases matching TRBD2. The sequence was collected from a female donor with multiple sclerosis, enrolled in a pregnancy study. CDR3 reads: CASSIGETSFSDTQYF. The sequence in DNA is TGTGCCAGTAGTATAGGGGAGACTAGCTTCTCGGATACGCAGTATTTT. The CDR3, completed at both ends by the reference TRBV19 and TRBJ2-3 genes, gives the full variable domain DGGITQSPKYLFRKEGQNVTLSCEQNLNHDAMYWYRQDPGQGLRLIYYSQIVNDFQKGDIAEGYSVSREKKESFPLTVTSAQKNPTAFYLCASSIGETSFSDTQYFGPGTRLTVL.